This is a list of T cell receptor beta chains from one sample in a study of neurological immune-mediated disorders. TCRdb reanalysed the 5' RACE reads using MiXCR and keeps one entry per CDR3 protein. The data show 75,000 to 85,000 distinct CDR3 sequences, 17% seen once. The source material was PBMCs. Receptors originate from a middle-aged woman in good health. Each CDR3 is given with its conserved first and last residue. Each record gives: J gene, clone size, D gene, V gene, CDR3 DNA, CDR3 protein. A D gene is named only where the DNA matches it firmly. Only some rows state a clone size, as once, few, many or a class for expanded clones.

j_gene: TRBJ2-7; abundance: many; d_gene: -; v_gene: TRBV7-2; CDR3nt: TGTGCCAGCAGCTTGGGGACCGGAGGACCCTACGAGCAGTACTTC; CDR3aa: CASSLGTGGPYEQYF
j_gene: TRBJ2-7; abundance: -; d_gene: -; v_gene: TRBV13; CDR3nt: TGTGCCAGCAGCGCTATGAGGAGGGCCTACGAGCAGTACTTC; CDR3aa: CASSAMRRAYEQYF
j_gene: TRBJ2-1; abundance: -; d_gene: -; v_gene: TRBV15; CDR3nt: TGTGCCACCAGCCCTGGTAGTGCGGTTATTTGGGACAATGAGCAGTTCTTC; CDR3aa: CATSPGSAVIWDNEQFF
j_gene: TRBJ2-7; abundance: few; d_gene: -; v_gene: TRBV18; CDR3nt: TGTGCCAGCTCACCCACTCCTTTCTACGAGCAGTACTTC; CDR3aa: CASSPTPFYEQYF
j_gene: TRBJ2-7; abundance: many; d_gene: TRBD1; v_gene: TRBV11-1; CDR3nt: TGTGCCAGCAGCCCGACGGGACAGGGGCCTTACGGACAGTACTTC; CDR3aa: CASSPTGQGPYGQYF
j_gene: TRBJ2-1; abundance: -; d_gene: -; v_gene: TRBV10-3; CDR3nt: TGTGCCATCAGTGAAGAGACAGCCTACAATGAGCAGTTCTTC; CDR3aa: CAISEETAYNEQFF
j_gene: TRBJ1-5; abundance: -; d_gene: -; v_gene: TRBV5-5; CDR3nt: TGTGCCAGCAGCATCCGGGACACGGAGCAGCCCCAGCATTTT; CDR3aa: CASSIRDTEQPQHF
j_gene: TRBJ2-3; abundance: many; d_gene: TRBD2; v_gene: TRBV20-1; CDR3nt: TGCAGTGTCGAACTAGCGGGTAGGCCAGATACGCAGTATTTT; CDR3aa: CSVELAGRPDTQYF
j_gene: TRBJ1-1; abundance: many; d_gene: -; v_gene: TRBV5-6; CDR3nt: TGTGCCAGCAGCTTTAATGGGGTCACCGAAGCTTTCTTT; CDR3aa: CASSFNGVTEAFF
j_gene: TRBJ2-5; abundance: few; d_gene: -; v_gene: TRBV6-1; CDR3nt: TGTGCCAGCAGTAGGGCGTTGGGCCAAGAGACCCAGTACTTC; CDR3aa: CASSRALGQETQYF
j_gene: TRBJ2-5; abundance: many; d_gene: -; v_gene: TRBV5-1; CDR3nt: TGCGCCAGCAGCACGGGGAGTAGCCGAGAGACCCAGTACTTC; CDR3aa: CASSTGSSRETQYF
j_gene: TRBJ2-5; abundance: many; d_gene: -; v_gene: TRBV4-3; CDR3nt: TGCGCCAGCAGCCCATACGCCAATCAAGAGACCCAGTACTTC; CDR3aa: CASSPYANQETQYF
j_gene: TRBJ2-1; abundance: -; d_gene: -; v_gene: TRBV9; CDR3nt: TGTGCCAGCAGTCCCCGGGAAAGCACTTACAATGAGCAGTTCTTC; CDR3aa: CASSPRESTYNEQFF
j_gene: TRBJ1-4; abundance: many; d_gene: -; v_gene: TRBV4-3; CDR3nt: TGCGCCAGCAGCCGAGAGCGGGATGGAGGCCGTAGAGAAAAACTGTTTTTT; CDR3aa: CASSRERDGGRREKLFF
j_gene: TRBJ1-2; abundance: many; d_gene: TRBD1; v_gene: TRBV12-3/TRBV12-4; CDR3nt: TGTGCCAGCAGTTTAGGCCCGTTCGGACAGGCCCTACGCGGGGGCCAGGGAGGCTACACCTTC; CDR3aa: CASSLGPFGQALRGGQGGYTF
j_gene: TRBJ2-5; abundance: many; d_gene: TRBD1; v_gene: TRBV12-3/TRBV12-4; CDR3nt: TGTGCCAGCAGTCCGACAGGGCCAGAGACCCAGTACTTC; CDR3aa: CASSPTGPETQYF
j_gene: TRBJ2-6; abundance: many; d_gene: -; v_gene: TRBV25-1; CDR3nt: TGTGCCAGCAGTGAATATGAAGGAGCTGGGGCCAACGTCCTGACTTTC; CDR3aa: CASSEYEGAGANVLTF
j_gene: TRBJ2-1; abundance: few; d_gene: -; v_gene: TRBV3-1; CDR3nt: TGTGCCAGCAGCCAGAAGGGAGGCGGAACGAAGCAGTTCTTC; CDR3aa: CASSQKGGGTKQFF
j_gene: TRBJ2-1; abundance: many; d_gene: -; v_gene: TRBV13; CDR3nt: TGTGCCAGCAGCTTAGGCGGCTTGGATGAGCAGTTCTTC; CDR3aa: CASSLGGLDEQFF
j_gene: TRBJ1-5; abundance: many; d_gene: -; v_gene: TRBV6-2/TRBV6-3; CDR3nt: TGTGCCAGCAGTTACTCCGGGGGCGGTCAGCCCCAGCATTTT; CDR3aa: CASSYSGGGQPQHF
j_gene: TRBJ2-5; abundance: -; d_gene: TRBD1; v_gene: TRBV12-5; CDR3nt: TGTGCTAGTGTTCCATCCGGGACAGGGAGTAAGACCCATTACTTC; CDR3aa: CASVPSGTGSKTHYF
j_gene: TRBJ2-4; abundance: many; d_gene: -; v_gene: TRBV25-1; CDR3nt: TGTGCCAGCAGTGAATCCCGGGGTGCCGGGGCCAAAAACATTCAGTACTTC; CDR3aa: CASSESRGAGAKNIQYF
j_gene: TRBJ2-3; abundance: many; d_gene: -; v_gene: TRBV5-1; CDR3nt: TGCGCCAGCAGCTCGGGAGATACGCAGTATTTT; CDR3aa: CASSSGDTQYF
j_gene: TRBJ1-5; abundance: many; d_gene: TRBD1; v_gene: TRBV12-3/TRBV12-4; CDR3nt: TGTGCCAGCAGTTGGGGAACAGGGGCGGATCAGCCCCAGCATTTT; CDR3aa: CASSWGTGADQPQHF
j_gene: TRBJ2-2; abundance: many; d_gene: -; v_gene: TRBV6-6; CDR3nt: TGTGCCAGCAGTTACGTCGGCAGGAGTTACACCGGGGAGCTGTTTTTT; CDR3aa: CASSYVGRSYTGELFF
j_gene: TRBJ2-3; abundance: many; d_gene: -; v_gene: TRBV7-3; CDR3nt: TGTGCCAGCAGCTTAAACCCGGGCCCCGGAGCGCAGTATTTT; CDR3aa: CASSLNPGPGAQYF
j_gene: TRBJ1-2; abundance: few; d_gene: -; v_gene: TRBV9; CDR3nt: TGTGCCAGCAGCGTAGGGCAGGGGCTCTATGGCTACACCTTC; CDR3aa: CASSVGQGLYGYTF
j_gene: TRBJ2-1; abundance: -; d_gene: -; v_gene: TRBV2; CDR3nt: TGTGCCAGCAGTGAAACCCCAAGCCTCTCCTACAATGAGCAGTTCTTC; CDR3aa: CASSETPSLSYNEQFF
j_gene: TRBJ2-2; abundance: few; d_gene: TRBD1; v_gene: TRBV15; CDR3nt: TGTGCCACCAGCAGAGAGCTTGGGACAGGGACCACCGGGGAGCTGTTTTTT; CDR3aa: CATSRELGTGTTGELFF
j_gene: TRBJ2-3; abundance: -; d_gene: TRBD1; v_gene: TRBV11-2; CDR3nt: TGTGCCAGCAGCCCCCAGGGACAGGGGGGCACAGATACGCAGTATTTT; CDR3aa: CASSPQGQGGTDTQYF
j_gene: TRBJ2-3; abundance: many; d_gene: -; v_gene: TRBV29-1; CDR3nt: TGCAGCGGGGAGGATGCAGGAACCACAGATACGCAGTATTTT; CDR3aa: CSGEDAGTTDTQYF
j_gene: TRBJ2-2; abundance: -; d_gene: -; v_gene: TRBV7-3; CDR3nt: TGTGCCAGTAGACTCCAGGCGAACAACGGGGAGCTGTTTTTT; CDR3aa: CASRLQANNGELFF
j_gene: TRBJ1-2; abundance: many; d_gene: TRBD1; v_gene: TRBV6-5; CDR3nt: TGTGCCAGCAGCCTCTGGACAGGGGGCTCGGTTGGCGGCTACACCTTC; CDR3aa: CASSLWTGGSVGGYTF
j_gene: TRBJ1-5; abundance: many; d_gene: -; v_gene: TRBV5-5; CDR3nt: TGTGCCAGCAGCACCGGACAGCCCTATCAGCCCCAGCATTTT; CDR3aa: CASSTGQPYQPQHF
j_gene: TRBJ2-1; abundance: few; d_gene: -; v_gene: TRBV20-1; CDR3nt: TGCAGTGCTAGAGACAGGGTTGGCTACAATGAGCAGTTCTTC; CDR3aa: CSARDRVGYNEQFF
j_gene: TRBJ2-1; abundance: -; d_gene: TRBD2; v_gene: TRBV10-3; CDR3nt: TGTGCCATCAGTGAGTCCTTAGCGGGGGGAGGTAGGAATGAGCAGTTCTTC; CDR3aa: CAISESLAGGGRNEQFF
j_gene: TRBJ1-4; abundance: -; d_gene: TRBD1; v_gene: TRBV7-2; CDR3nt: TGTGCCAGCAGCTTAGGAAGTTGGCAGGGGGGCGATGAAAAACTGTTTTTT; CDR3aa: CASSLGSWQGGDEKLFF
j_gene: TRBJ1-2; abundance: many; d_gene: TRBD1; v_gene: TRBV5-1; CDR3nt: TGCGCCAGCAGCCCAAGGGGGCGGGGATCGAATAGTGGCTACACCTTC; CDR3aa: CASSPRGRGSNSGYTF
j_gene: TRBJ2-3; abundance: many; d_gene: TRBD2; v_gene: TRBV20-1; CDR3nt: TGCAGTGCGCGGACTAGCGGGGGCACAGATACGCAGTATTTT; CDR3aa: CSARTSGGTDTQYF
j_gene: TRBJ1-5; abundance: many; d_gene: -; v_gene: TRBV12-3/TRBV12-4; CDR3nt: TGTGCCAGCAGACTATGGGACGGTTCTTCCAATCAGCCCCAGCATTTT; CDR3aa: CASRLWDGSSNQPQHF
j_gene: TRBJ1-2; abundance: many; d_gene: -; v_gene: TRBV27; CDR3nt: TGTGCCAGCAGTTTAAAGTGGGACGGCTCCTATGGCTACACCTTC; CDR3aa: CASSLKWDGSYGYTF
j_gene: TRBJ1-1; abundance: many; d_gene: -; v_gene: TRBV6-5; CDR3nt: TGTGCCACCAGGGTGAACACTGAAGCTTTCTTT; CDR3aa: CATRVNTEAFF
j_gene: TRBJ2-1; abundance: -; d_gene: TRBD2; v_gene: TRBV20-1; CDR3nt: TGCAGTGCCCTGTACTTAGCGGGGGTCGGCGGCGAGCAGTTCTTC; CDR3aa: CSALYLAGVGGEQFF
j_gene: TRBJ2-3; abundance: many; d_gene: -; v_gene: TRBV7-2; CDR3nt: TGTGCCAGCAGCGAACCCCTGAGTACAGATACGCAGTATTTT; CDR3aa: CASSEPLSTDTQYF
j_gene: TRBJ2-3; abundance: many; d_gene: -; v_gene: TRBV10-3; CDR3nt: TGTGCCATCAGTGACGGTGGGGTAAAGACCGGGCTGGATACGCAGTATTTT; CDR3aa: CAISDGGVKTGLDTQYF
j_gene: TRBJ1-6; abundance: many; d_gene: TRBD1; v_gene: TRBV27; CDR3nt: TGTGCCAGCAGTTCACAGGGGGCCACCGCTTGGGATAATTCACCCCTCCACTTT; CDR3aa: CASSSQGATAWDNSPLHF
j_gene: TRBJ2-6; abundance: many; d_gene: -; v_gene: TRBV10-3; CDR3nt: TGTGCCATCAGTGCGTTGGGGAGCTCTGGGGCCAACGTCCTGACTTTC; CDR3aa: CAISALGSSGANVLTF
j_gene: TRBJ2-3; abundance: many; d_gene: TRBD2; v_gene: TRBV4-2; CDR3nt: TGTGCCAGCAGCCAAGAACCCAGCGGGGGCACTGAACGCACAGATACGCAGTATTTT; CDR3aa: CASSQEPSGGTERTDTQYF
j_gene: TRBJ2-4; abundance: many; d_gene: -; v_gene: TRBV20-1; CDR3nt: TGCAGTGCTATCGACACTGCCAAAAACATTCAGTACTTC; CDR3aa: CSAIDTAKNIQYF
j_gene: TRBJ2-3; abundance: many; d_gene: -; v_gene: TRBV20-1; CDR3nt: TGCAGTGCCAGGTCCCCTTTACAGGTCACAGATACGCAGTATTTT; CDR3aa: CSARSPLQVTDTQYF
j_gene: TRBJ2-7; abundance: many; d_gene: TRBD1; v_gene: TRBV6-5; CDR3nt: TGTGCCAGCAGTCAACAGGGGGCTTACGAGCAGTACTTC; CDR3aa: CASSQQGAYEQYF
j_gene: TRBJ2-2; abundance: many; d_gene: -; v_gene: TRBV6-5; CDR3nt: TGTGCCAGCAGCCCAGACAGAATCACCGGGGAGCTGTTTTTT; CDR3aa: CASSPDRITGELFF
j_gene: TRBJ1-2; abundance: -; d_gene: TRBD1; v_gene: TRBV19; CDR3nt: TGTGCCAGTCAACCTGACAGGGCTGGTGGCTACACCTTC; CDR3aa: CASQPDRAGGYTF
j_gene: TRBJ2-3; abundance: many; d_gene: -; v_gene: TRBV6-1; CDR3nt: TGCGCCAGCAGTGAAGGGGCCTTCACGCATCCCACAGATACGCAGTATTTT; CDR3aa: CASSEGAFTHPTDTQYF
j_gene: TRBJ2-1; abundance: many; d_gene: -; v_gene: TRBV20-1; CDR3nt: TGCAGTGCTGGGGAAAGCATCGAATACAATGAGCAGTTCTTC; CDR3aa: CSAGESIEYNEQFF
j_gene: TRBJ2-3; abundance: many; d_gene: -; v_gene: TRBV7-2; CDR3nt: TGTGCCAGCAGCCAAGGACCAGACCAGACAGATACGCAGTATTTT; CDR3aa: CASSQGPDQTDTQYF
j_gene: TRBJ2-1; abundance: many; d_gene: TRBD2; v_gene: TRBV20-1; CDR3nt: TGCAGTGCTCCGCCTAGCGGGGGGGTCGGTGAGCAGTTCTTC; CDR3aa: CSAPPSGGVGEQFF
j_gene: TRBJ1-5; abundance: many; d_gene: -; v_gene: TRBV27; CDR3nt: TGTGCCAGCAGTTTTGAGGCGAGCAATCAGCCCCAGCATTTT; CDR3aa: CASSFEASNQPQHF